Below are 7 T cell receptor beta chains sequenced from a single sample in a study of T-cell reconstitution after alpha-beta-depleted transplantation in children. Regarding the study as a whole: Most T-cell counts and diversity one year after the transplant came from T cells that were newly produced.

Preparation of the TCRbeta library involved a method that used unique molecular identifiers. In TCRdb, the PCR reads were re-called with MiXCR into one record per CDR3 protein. This sample carries a few hundred thousand distinct CDR3 sequences, around 7.1% of them seen once, and the ten largest clones take approximately 9.6%. No cognate antigen is known for these TCRs. The sample in question was peripheral blood, obtained 360 days after TCRalphabeta/CD19-depleted stem cell transplant. The receptor source for this set is a female patient between 2 and 15 years old who had a stem cell transplant for Fanconi anemia, so the T cells may come from the graft donor.

There are many counts of this clonotype. V is TRBV7-2 and J is TRBJ2-3, with a weak D call TRBD2 (5 bases). Per germline, CDR1 SGHTA and CDR2 FQGNSA. V was shortened by 5 bases and J by 5 bases, with 14 bases between the two germline ends. The CDR3 covers 14 residues. DNA for the CDR3: TGTGCCAGCAGCCTAATACTAGGTGTAGATACGCAGTATTTT. The encoded protein is CASSLILGVDTQYF.

This chain connects TRBV4-2 to TRBJ2-7; tentative D call: TRBD1 (5 bases). CDR1 and CDR2 from the germline V gene are LGHNA and YNFKEQ. This CDR3 has 16 residues. Trimming took off 2 bases at V and 0 bases at J, with 14 bases between the two ends. CDR3 loop: CASSQSRLDSSYEQYF. DNA of the CDR3: TGTGCCAGCAGCCAATCCAGACTCGACAGCTCCTACGAGCAGTACTTC.

The chain uses TRBV28 and TRBJ1-2; D perhaps matches TRBD1 (5 bases). Germline V lookup: CDR1 MDHEN, CDR2 SYDVKM. V was cut by 2 bases and J by 5 bases, with 21 bases left in between. There are 17 residues in the CDR3. The DNA for the CDR3 is TGTGCCAGCAGTTTACGTGCGGGGGAGGTGGGACCATATGGCTACACCTTC. It encodes CASSLRAGEVGPYGYTF.

The chain is built from TRBV4-2 and TRBJ1-3; the D is unclear. V lost 0 bases and J lost 0, with 9 bases in between. The V gene's germline CDR1 is LGHNA and CDR2 YNFKEQ. This CDR3 region has 16 residues. The CDR3: CASSQDRRFSGNTIYF. The DNA of the CDR3 is TGTGCCAGCAGCCAAGATAGGAGATTCTCTGGAAACACCATATATTTT.

The V gene is TRBV28, the J gene TRBJ2-5; D unclear. V was clipped by 7 bases and J by 5 bases, with 17 bases between them. This CDR3 contains 14 residues. Germline V CDR1 and CDR2: MDHEN, SYDVKM. The CDR3 reads CASNPIMGLETQYF. DNA for the CDR3: TGTGCCAGCAACCCTATTATGGGGTTGGAGACCCAGTACTTC.

This clonotype was seen repeatedly, ten times or more. The chain employs TRBV20-1 and TRBJ2-7, with a weak D call TRBD1 (5 bases). The CDR3 is 13 amino acids. Germline loops: CDR1 DFQATT, CDR2 SNEGSKA (reference sequence). Trimming removed 3 bases from V and 0 bases from J, with 9 bases in between. The CDR3 region is CSARDIYSYEQYF. The CDR3 DNA follows: TGCAGTGCTAGGGACATATACTCCTACGAGCAGTACTTC.

The chain has TRBV2 and TRBJ2-1, with D unresolved. The CDR3 consists of 13 residues. Trimming cost V 7 bases and J 6 bases, with 13 bases left between them. Germline values: CDR1 SNHLY, CDR2 FYNNEI. Here the CDR3 DNA reads TGTGCCAGCAACGAGGCTTATAGCAATGAGCAGTTCTTC. Encoded protein: CASNEAYSNEQFF.